The clone carrying this T cell receptor (beta chain) has ten or more counts. Active moderate-to-severe ophthalmopathy, Clinical Activity Score at least 3, NOSPECS at least 4, under 3 months' duration. Each diagnosis drew on symptoms, thyroxine, TRAb, thyroid ultrasound and orbital computed tomography findings. CDR3 length equals 13 residues. CDR1 and CDR2 (germline): DFQATT, SNEGSKA (reference sequence). Trimming stripped 3 bases from V and 5 bases from J, with 14 bases between. These data come from a study of T cells in Graves' hyperthyroidism and ophthalmopathy. Amplification targeted TCR beta CDR3 regions from RNA transcripts. The HTBI primer set was used in a first-round RT-PCR of the TCR CDR3. TCRdb re-derived calls from the multiplex PCR reads in MiXCR, one entry per CDR3 protein. The sample consists of 400,000 to 500,000 distinct CDR3 sequences, roughly 14% of them appearing once.

Specimen: blood. This rearrangement joins TRBV20-1 to TRBJ2-7; D may be TRBD2 (5 bases). The clonotype was recovered from a man younger than 35 with Graves' ophthalmopathy. CDR3 sequence: CSASRSAGHEQYF. CDR3 nucleotide sequence: TGCAGTGCTAGTCGTTCTGCGGGCCACGAGCAGTACTTC.